These 5 T cell receptor beta chains originate from one sample sequenced in a study of T cells in Graves' hyperthyroidism and ophthalmopathy. What was amplified from RNA transcripts were TCR beta CDR3 regions. TCR CDR3 underwent first-round RT-PCR with the HTBI primer set. TCRdb redid the calling of the multiplex PCR reads with MiXCR, one entry per CDR3 protein. This table has about 360,000 distinct CDR3 sequences, roughly 13% appearing once. Sample: blood. The receptors derive from a woman in her late teens or twenties with Graves' hyperthyroidism.

This clonotype was counted at least ten times. CDR3 amino acids: CASSQERSGLAGGPWGTGELFF. The CDR3 nucleotides are TGCGCCAGCAGCCAAGAGCGGTCCGGACTAGCGGGAGGGCCCTGGGGCACCGGGGAGCTGTTTTTT. The V gene is TRBV4-3, the J gene TRBJ2-2; 15 bases map to TRBD2. J lost 4 bases, V lost 0 bases, and 15 bases had no gene match. The CDR3 spans 22 residues. Germline V gene lookup returns CDR1 LGHNA and CDR2 YSLEER.

This clonotype has only a few counts. V gene TRBV6-1 combines with J gene TRBJ2-6; D remains ambiguous. CDR3 length: 15 residues. V gave up 5 bases and J gave up 0 bases, with 8 bases separating them. Germline-derived CDR1 and CDR2 are MNHNS and SASEGT. The CDR3 region has the DNA TGTGCCAGCAGTTTTGAGAGCTCTGGGGCCAACGTCCTGACTTTC. It codes for CASSFESSGANVLTF.

The chain combines TRBV6-1 with TRBJ1-2; D remains ambiguous. The germline gives CDR1 MNHNS, CDR2 SASEGT. The CDR3 sequence is 12 residues long. V was pared by 5 bases and J by 5 bases, with 9 bases between. The CDR3 loop reads CASSPDPYGYTF. DNA for the CDR3: TGTGCCAGCAGTCCTGACCCGTATGGCTACACCTTC.

This clonotype occurred a few times. V is TRBV6-2 or TRBV6-3 and J is TRBJ1-6; 8 bases are a match to TRBD1. This CDR3 spans 15 amino acids. Per germline, CDR1 MNHEY and CDR2 SVGEGT. V shed 8 bases and J 6 bases; nucleotides not matched to a gene: 9. CDR3: CASGARGQGNSPLHF. Here the CDR3 DNA reads TGTGCCAGCGGGGCCCGCGGACAGGGTAATTCACCCCTCCACTTT.

This clonotype has at least ten counts. The chain links TRBV3-1 to TRBJ1-4; TRBD1 agrees at 7 bases. This CDR3 spans 15 amino acids. Germline V lookup: CDR1 LGHDT, CDR2 YNNKEL (reference sequence). Germline trimming cut 4 bases from V and 5 bases from J; bases unmatched to any gene: 7. CDR3 residues: CASSLQQGRNEKLFF. DNA of the CDR3: TGTGCCAGCAGCCTACAACAGGGGCGGAATGAAAAACTGTTTTTT. Drawing the rest from reference TRBV3-1 and TRBJ1-4, the complete variable domain is DTAVSQTPKYLVTQMGNDKSIKCEQNLGHDTMYWYKQDSKKFLKIMFSYNNKELIINETVPNRFSPKSPDKAHLNLHINSLELGDSAVYFCASSLQQGRNEKLFFGSGTQLSVL.